What follows is one TCR beta chain and its context. The antigen is unknown. The CDR3 runs 15 residues. V was pared by 2 bases and J by 8 bases, with 18 bases between. Germline loops: CDR1 MNHEY, CDR2 SVGAGI. This entry belongs to a study of cytomegalovirus exposure and HLA in healthy donors. Points from the study as a whole: Later, TCR association rates were found to vary by HLA locus, highest for DRB1 and lowest for HLA-C. Confirmation was obtained in vitro that a few CMV-associated chains are specific for CMV antigens. Beyond CMV serostatus, there was no information to go on about immune exposure.

Both 60 Vbeta primers and 13 Jbeta primers went into the PCR. Original data processing: In a later analysis, approximately 80 million unique TCR beta chains included roughly 11 million shared by two or more donors. Some clones are missing from TCRdb's copy, which holds only in-frame ones; the method was immunoSEQ multiplex PCR. The DNA gave D and trimming, while V, J and clone size come from that table. The profile shows about 170,000 clones, under 85% of them singletons. The TCR comes from a female donor in good health and CMV-seronegative. The sequenced sample was PBMCs. V is TRBV6-5 and J is TRBJ1-1; maybe TRBD1 (5 bases). The CDR3 sequence: CASSYEGRSAGEAFF. As DNA, the CDR3 is TGTGCCAGCAGTTACGAGGGGAGGTCTGCAGGAGAAGCTTTCTTT.